This T cell receptor (beta chain) appears in the sequencing data of a study of T cells after yellow fever vaccination. TCRdb ran MiXCR on the 5' RACE reads and lists one entry per CDR3 protein. Among about 320,000 distinct CDR3 sequences listed, 9.5% to 12% were seen once. Germline trimming cut 6 bases from V and 4 bases from J; bases unmatched to any gene: 8. CDR3 length: 13 residues. Germline V gene sequence: CDR1 SQVTM, CDR2 ANQGSEA. Sequenced material: CD4+ T cells sorted from PBMCs, taken 45 days after the yellow fever booster vaccination. The chain has TRBV29-1 and TRBJ2-5, with TRBD1 matching 7 bases. This receptor was identified in a man in his late teens or twenties who received the YFV17D yellow fever vaccine. As DNA, the CDR3 is TGCAGCGTCTCGACAGGGCGAAGAGAGACCCAGTACTTC. Translating it yields CSVSTGRRETQYF.